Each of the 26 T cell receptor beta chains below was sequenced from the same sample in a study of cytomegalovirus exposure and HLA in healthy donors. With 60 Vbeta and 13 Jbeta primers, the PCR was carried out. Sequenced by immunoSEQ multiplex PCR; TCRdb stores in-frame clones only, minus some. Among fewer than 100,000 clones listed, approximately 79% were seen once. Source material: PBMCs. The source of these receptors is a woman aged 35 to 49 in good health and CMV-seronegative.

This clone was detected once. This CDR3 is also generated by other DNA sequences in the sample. The CDR3 DNA reads as TGCGCCAGCAGCCAAGATTTAGCGGGGGGCACAGATACGCAGTATTTT. This encodes CASSQDLAGGTDTQYF. This sequence joins TRBV4-3 and TRBJ2-3; 9 positions agree with TRBD2. The CDR3 loop spans 16 amino acids. Germline loops: CDR1 LGHNA, CDR2 YSLEER. With V trimmed by 0 bases and J by 1 base, 2 bases remained unmatched.

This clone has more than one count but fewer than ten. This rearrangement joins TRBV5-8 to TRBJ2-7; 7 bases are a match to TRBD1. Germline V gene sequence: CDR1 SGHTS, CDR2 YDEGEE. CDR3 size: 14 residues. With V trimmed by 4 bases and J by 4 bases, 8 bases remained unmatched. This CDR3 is CASSAGTVEYEQYF. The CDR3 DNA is TGTGCCAGCAGCGCCGGGACAGTCGAATACGAGCAGTACTTC.

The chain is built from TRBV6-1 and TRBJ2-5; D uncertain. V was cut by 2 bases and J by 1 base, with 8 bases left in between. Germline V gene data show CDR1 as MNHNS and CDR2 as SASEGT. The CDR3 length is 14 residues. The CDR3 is CASSEPWAQETQYF. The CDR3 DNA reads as TGTGCCAGCAGTGAACCCTGGGCCCAAGAGACCCAGTACTTC.

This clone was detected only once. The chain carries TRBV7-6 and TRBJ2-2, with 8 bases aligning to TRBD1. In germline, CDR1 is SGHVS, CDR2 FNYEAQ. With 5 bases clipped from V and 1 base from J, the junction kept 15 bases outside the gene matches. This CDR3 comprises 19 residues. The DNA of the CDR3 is TGTGCCAGCAGCCGATATGGGCAGGGGGCTTCGCTGAACACCGGGGAGCTGTTTTTT. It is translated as CASSRYGQGASLNTGELFF.

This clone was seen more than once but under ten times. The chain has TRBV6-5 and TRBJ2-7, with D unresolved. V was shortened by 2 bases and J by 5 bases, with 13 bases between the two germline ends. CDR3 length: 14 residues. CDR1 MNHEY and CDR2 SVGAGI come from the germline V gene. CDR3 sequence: CASSYGARLNEQYF. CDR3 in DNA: TGTGCCAGCAGTTACGGTGCGCGCCTCAACGAGCAGTACTTC.

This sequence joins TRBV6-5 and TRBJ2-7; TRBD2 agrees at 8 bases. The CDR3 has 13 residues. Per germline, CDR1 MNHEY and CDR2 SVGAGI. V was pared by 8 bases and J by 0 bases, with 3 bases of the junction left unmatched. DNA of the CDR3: TGTGCCAGCCGGCGGGGGGCCTCCTACGAGCAGTACTTC. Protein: CASRRGASYEQYF.

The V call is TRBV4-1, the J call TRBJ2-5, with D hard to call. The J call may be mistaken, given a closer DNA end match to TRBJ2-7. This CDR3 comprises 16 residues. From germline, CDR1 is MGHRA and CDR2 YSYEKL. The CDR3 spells CASSPVSLVTFHEQYF. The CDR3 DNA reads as TGCGCCAGCAGCCCCGTATCGCTAGTAACATTCCACGAGCAGTACTTC.

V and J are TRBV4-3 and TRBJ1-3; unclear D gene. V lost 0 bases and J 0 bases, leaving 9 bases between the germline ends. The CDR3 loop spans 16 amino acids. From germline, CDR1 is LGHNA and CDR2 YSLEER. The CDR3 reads CASSQDEFSSGNTIYF. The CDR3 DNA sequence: TGCGCCAGCAGCCAAGATGAGTTCTCCTCTGGAAACACCATATATTTT.

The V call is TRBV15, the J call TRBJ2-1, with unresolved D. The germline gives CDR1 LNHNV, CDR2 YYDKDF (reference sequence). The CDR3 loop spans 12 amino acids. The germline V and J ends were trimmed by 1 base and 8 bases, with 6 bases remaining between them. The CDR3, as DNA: TGTGCCACCAGCAGAGGGCAATATGAGCAGTTCTTC. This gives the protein CATSRGQYEQFF.

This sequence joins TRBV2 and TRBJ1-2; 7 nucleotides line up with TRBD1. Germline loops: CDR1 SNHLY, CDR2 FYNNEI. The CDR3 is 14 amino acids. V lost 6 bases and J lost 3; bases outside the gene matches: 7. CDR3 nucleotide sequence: TGTGCCAGCAGCAGACAGGGAATGGACTATGGCTACACCTTC. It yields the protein CASSRQGMDYGYTF.

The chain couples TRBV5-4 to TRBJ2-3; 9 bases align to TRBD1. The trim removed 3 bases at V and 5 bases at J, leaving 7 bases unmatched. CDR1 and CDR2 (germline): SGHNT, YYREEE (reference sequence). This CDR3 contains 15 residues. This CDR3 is CASSSQGALQDTQYF. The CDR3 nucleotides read TGTGCCAGCAGCTCACAGGGGGCACTGCAAGATACGCAGTATTTT.

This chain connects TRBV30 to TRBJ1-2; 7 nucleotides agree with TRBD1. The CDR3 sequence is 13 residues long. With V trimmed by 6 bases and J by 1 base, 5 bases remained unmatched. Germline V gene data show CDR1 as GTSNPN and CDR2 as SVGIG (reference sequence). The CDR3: CACRQGLNYGYTF. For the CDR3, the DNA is TGTGCCTGCAGACAGGGCCTTAACTATGGCTACACCTTC.

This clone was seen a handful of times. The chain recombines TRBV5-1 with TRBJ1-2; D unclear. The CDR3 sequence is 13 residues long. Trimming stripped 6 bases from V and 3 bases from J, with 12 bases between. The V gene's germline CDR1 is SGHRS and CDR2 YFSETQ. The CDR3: CASKEGWDYGYTF. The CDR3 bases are TGCGCCAGCAAGGAGGGTTGGGACTATGGCTACACCTTC.

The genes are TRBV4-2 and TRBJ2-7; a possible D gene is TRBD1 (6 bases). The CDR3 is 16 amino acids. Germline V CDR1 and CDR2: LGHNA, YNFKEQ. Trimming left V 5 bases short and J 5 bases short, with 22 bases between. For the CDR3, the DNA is TGTGCCAGCAGCTCCTACTACGGGACAATCGATGACGAGCAGTACTTC. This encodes CASSSYYGTIDDEQYF.

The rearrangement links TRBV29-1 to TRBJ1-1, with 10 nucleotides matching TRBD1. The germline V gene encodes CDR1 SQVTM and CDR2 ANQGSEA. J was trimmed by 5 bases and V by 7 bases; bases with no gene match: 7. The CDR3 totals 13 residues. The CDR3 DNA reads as TGCAGCGCCAGCGACAGGGGGCTTACTGAAGCTTTCTTT. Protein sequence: CSASDRGLTEAFF.

Here the CDR3 reads CASSLDSFAGYTF. The CDR3 DNA reads TGTGCCAGCAGCTTAGACAGCTTCGCTGGCTACACCTTC. The chain joins TRBV7-2 to TRBJ1-2; D is unclear. CDR1 and CDR2 (germline): SGHTA, FQGNSA. V shed 1 base and J shed 7 bases, with 10 bases lying between them. CDR3 length equals 13 residues.

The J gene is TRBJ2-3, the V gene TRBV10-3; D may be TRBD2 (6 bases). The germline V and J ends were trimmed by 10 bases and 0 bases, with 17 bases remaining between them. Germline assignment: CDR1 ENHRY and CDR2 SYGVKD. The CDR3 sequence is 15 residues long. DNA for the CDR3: TGTGCCACATCAGTACGGGGACTTAGCACAGATACGCAGTATTTT. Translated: CATSVRGLSTDTQYF.

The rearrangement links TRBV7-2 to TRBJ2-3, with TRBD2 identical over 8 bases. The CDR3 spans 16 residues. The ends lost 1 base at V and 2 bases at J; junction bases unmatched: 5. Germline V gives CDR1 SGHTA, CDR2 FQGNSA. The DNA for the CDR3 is TGTGCCAGCAGCTTAGTTAGCGGGGACTCCACAGATACGCAGTATTTT. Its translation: CASSLVSGDSTDTQYF.

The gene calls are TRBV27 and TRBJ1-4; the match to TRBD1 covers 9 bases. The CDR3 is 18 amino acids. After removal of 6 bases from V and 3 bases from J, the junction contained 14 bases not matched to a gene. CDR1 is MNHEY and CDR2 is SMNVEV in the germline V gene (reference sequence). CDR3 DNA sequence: TGTGCCAGCAGACCCGACAGGGGGGTTTTTTTTGCTAATGAAAAACTGTTTTTT. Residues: CASRPDRGVFFANEKLFF.

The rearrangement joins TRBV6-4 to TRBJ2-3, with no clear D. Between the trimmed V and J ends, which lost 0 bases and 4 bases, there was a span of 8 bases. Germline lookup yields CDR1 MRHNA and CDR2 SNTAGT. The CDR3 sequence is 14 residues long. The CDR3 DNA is TGTGCCAGCAGTGACTCGATCGGGTCAGATACGCAGTATTTT. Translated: CASSDSIGSDTQYF.

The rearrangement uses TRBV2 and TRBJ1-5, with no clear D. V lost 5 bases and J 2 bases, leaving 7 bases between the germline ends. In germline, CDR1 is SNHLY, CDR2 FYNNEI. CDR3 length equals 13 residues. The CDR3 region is CASSTSGNQPQHF. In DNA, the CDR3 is TGTGCCAGCAGTACGTCAGGCAATCAGCCCCAGCATTTT.

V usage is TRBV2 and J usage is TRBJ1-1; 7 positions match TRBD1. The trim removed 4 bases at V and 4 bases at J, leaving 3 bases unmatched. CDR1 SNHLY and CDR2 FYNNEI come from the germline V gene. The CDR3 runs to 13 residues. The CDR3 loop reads CASSATGTTEAFF. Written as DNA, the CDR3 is TGTGCCAGCAGTGCGACAGGGACCACTGAAGCTTTCTTT.

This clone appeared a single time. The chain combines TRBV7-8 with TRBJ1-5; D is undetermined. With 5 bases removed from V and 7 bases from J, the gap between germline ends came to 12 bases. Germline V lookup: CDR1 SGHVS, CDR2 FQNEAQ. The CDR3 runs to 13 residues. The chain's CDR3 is CASSLRVAQPQHF. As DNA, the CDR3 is TGTGCCAGCAGCCTAAGAGTTGCACAGCCCCAGCATTTT. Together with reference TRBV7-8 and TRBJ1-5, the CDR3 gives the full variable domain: GAGVSQSPRYKVAKRGQDVALRCDPISGHVSLFWYQQALGQGPEFLTYFQNEAQLDKSGLPSDRFFAERPEGSVSTLKIQRTQQEDSAVYLCASSLRVAQPQHFGDGTRLSIL.

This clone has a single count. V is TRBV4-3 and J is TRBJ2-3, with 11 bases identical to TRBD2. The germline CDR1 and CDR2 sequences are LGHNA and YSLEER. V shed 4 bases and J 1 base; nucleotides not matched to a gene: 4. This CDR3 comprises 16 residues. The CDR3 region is CASSRELAGGTDTQYF. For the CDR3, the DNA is TGCGCCAGCAGCCGGGAACTAGCGGGGGGCACAGATACGCAGTATTTT.

The CDR3 DNA reads TGCGCCAGCAGCCAAGGAGGCGGGGTGAGGAATTCACCCCTCCACTTT. It translates to CASSQGGGVRNSPLHF. The chain carries TRBV4-3 and TRBJ1-6, with no clear D. This CDR3 is 16 amino acids long. Trimming took off 1 base at V and 7 bases at J, with 14 bases between the two ends. In germline, CDR1 is LGHNA, CDR2 YSLEER.

The CDR3 bases are TGCAGCGTTGAGCCTATGAATGAGCAGTTCTTC. It yields the protein CSVEPMNEQFF. The chain has TRBV29-1 and TRBJ2-1, with D unclear. The V and J ends lost 3 bases and 7 bases respectively, with 7 bases between them. The CDR3 loop spans 11 amino acids. Germline values: CDR1 SQVTM, CDR2 ANQGSEA.